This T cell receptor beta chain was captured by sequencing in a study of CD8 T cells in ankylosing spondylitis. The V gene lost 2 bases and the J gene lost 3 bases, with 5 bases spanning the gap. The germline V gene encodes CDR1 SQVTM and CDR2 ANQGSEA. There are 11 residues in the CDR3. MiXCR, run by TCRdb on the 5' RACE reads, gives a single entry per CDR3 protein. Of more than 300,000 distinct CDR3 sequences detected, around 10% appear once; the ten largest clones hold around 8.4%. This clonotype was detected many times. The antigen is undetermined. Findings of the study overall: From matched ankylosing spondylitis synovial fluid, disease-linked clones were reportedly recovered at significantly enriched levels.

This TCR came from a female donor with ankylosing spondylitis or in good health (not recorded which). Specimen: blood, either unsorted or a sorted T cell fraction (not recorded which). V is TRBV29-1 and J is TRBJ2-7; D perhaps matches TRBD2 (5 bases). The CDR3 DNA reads TGCAGCGTTGAACGGGACTACGAGCAGTACTTC. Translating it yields CSVERDYEQYF.